A single sample gave rise to the 18 T cell receptor beta chains below, sequenced in a study of OX40 agonist ivuxolimab in advanced cancers. Sequenced by immunoSEQ multiplex PCR; TCRdb stores in-frame clones only, minus some. The sample includes roughly 52,000 clones, under 85% seen only once; the top ten take 5% to 6.5%. Material: CD4+ or CD8+ T cells sorted from blood, obtained in a trial of the OX40 agonist ivuxolimab. Receptors originate from an adult with an advanced solid tumor such as melanoma, head and neck, liver or kidney cancer.

This chain links TRBV19 with TRBJ2-1; D uncertain. The CDR3 has 14 amino acids. Trimming pared 5 bases from V and 0 bases from J, leaving 8 bases between. In germline, CDR1 is LNHDA, CDR2 SQIVND (reference sequence). The CDR3 spells CASSPRSSYNEQFF. The DNA of the CDR3 is TGTGCCAGTAGTCCAAGGAGCTCCTACAATGAGCAGTTCTTC.

This clone showed up just once. The genes are TRBV20-1 and TRBJ2-7, with D unresolved. Germline CDR1 reads DFQATT; CDR2 reads SNEGSKA (reference sequence). The V gene lost 6 bases and the J gene lost 5 bases, with 11 bases spanning the gap. The CDR3 spans 11 residues. The CDR3 protein is CSAPRSHEQYF. Written as DNA, the CDR3 is TGCAGTGCCCCCCGGTCCCACGAGCAGTACTTC.

This clone came up a few times. J is TRBJ2-5 and V is TRBV19, with D possibly TRBD2 on 6 matching bases. The CDR3 has 13 amino acids. Trimming took 5 bases from V and 5 from J, leaving 12 bases between them. Germline V gene sequence: CDR1 LNHDA, CDR2 SQIVND (reference sequence). The CDR3 sequence is CASSFGGRETQYF. DNA for the CDR3: TGTGCCAGTAGTTTCGGGGGACGGGAGACCCAGTACTTC.

J is TRBJ1-2 and V is TRBV5-6, with a tentative D call TRBD1 (5 bases). V gave up 1 base and J gave up 8 bases, with 9 bases separating them. CDR1 and CDR2 (germline): SGHDT, YYEEEE. The CDR3 has 12 residues. Written as DNA, the CDR3 is TGTGCCAGCAGCTTGAGGGGTAGAGGCTACACCTTC. It translates to CASSLRGRGYTF.

V is TRBV7-2 and J is TRBJ2-5; D is unresolved. CDR1 is SGHTA and CDR2 is FQGNSA in the germline V gene. The CDR3 is 12 residues long. The V and J ends lost 4 bases and 2 bases respectively, with 5 bases between them. The CDR3 DNA reads TGTGCCAGCAGCTGGGCTCAAGAGACCCAGTACTTC. It specifies CASSWAQETQYF.

The chain links TRBV27 to TRBJ1-5; 10 bases are a match to TRBD1. From germline, CDR1 is MNHEY and CDR2 SMNVEV (reference sequence). V shed 2 bases, J shed 6 bases, and the junction held 4 bases outside the gene matches. The CDR3 runs to 15 residues. CDR3 amino acids: CASSLRGQGIQPQHF. Written as DNA, the CDR3 is TGTGCCAGCAGTTTAAGGGGACAGGGGATTCAGCCCCAGCATTTT.

V and J are TRBV5-4 and TRBJ1-2; D might be TRBD1 (6 bases). The CDR3 length is 16 residues. V dropped 3 bases and J dropped 2 bases, with 17 bases sitting between them. Germline CDR1 SGHNT, CDR2 YYREEE (reference sequence). CDR3 nucleotides: TGTGCCAGCAGCTCGGAGCGGGGGCAGTTGAACTATGGCTACACCTTC. It codes for CASSSERGQLNYGYTF. The variable domain in full, completed from reference TRBV5-4 and TRBJ1-2, reads ETGVTQSPTHLIKTRGQQVTLRCSSQSGHNTVSWYQQALGQGPQFIFQYYREEENGRGNFPPRFSGLQFPNYSSELNVNALELDDSALYLCASSSERGQLNYGYTFGSGTRLTVV.

The chain links TRBV18 to TRBJ1-1; TRBD1 is a possible D gene (6 bases). V was clipped by 3 bases and J by 1 base, with 12 bases between them. Germline V gene lookup returns CDR1 KGHSH and CDR2 LQKENI. This CDR3 spans 15 amino acids. CDR3 amino acids: CASSPRTDWNTEAFF. CDR3 nucleotides: TGTGCCAGCTCACCCCGGACAGACTGGAACACTGAAGCTTTCTTT.

This rearrangement joins TRBV5-8 to TRBJ2-1, with 9 bases that match TRBD2. Per germline, CDR1 SGHTS and CDR2 YDEGEE. V lost 4 bases to trimming and J lost 0 bases; unmatched junction nucleotides: 8. The length of the CDR3 is 17 residues. CDR3 nucleotide sequence: TGTGCCAGCAGCCCGAAGGGTAGCGGGAGCTCCTACAATGAGCAGTTCTTC. Translation: CASSPKGSGSSYNEQFF.

Only a few counts were recorded for this clone. The rearrangement links TRBV30 to TRBJ2-7, with 12 bases that match TRBD2. Germline V CDR1 and CDR2: GTSNPN, SVGIG (reference sequence). The length of the CDR3 is 16 residues. Unmatched junction bases numbered 6, after V lost 3 bases and J lost 0 bases. The CDR3 DNA sequence: TGTGCCTGGAGCGGGACTAGCGGGTTTTCCTCCTACGAGCAGTACTTC. Amino acid sequence: CAWSGTSGFSSYEQYF.

The CDR3 DNA sequence: TGTGCCAGCAGCTTATCGCGGGGGCGTTACAATGAGCAGTTCTTC. Protein product: CASSLSRGRYNEQFF. This chain joins TRBV7-2 and TRBJ2-1; the D gene is possibly TRBD2 (7 bases). With 2 bases removed from V and 4 bases from J, the gap between germline ends came to 12 bases. This CDR3 region has 15 residues. Per germline, CDR1 SGHTA and CDR2 FQGNSA.

The genes are TRBV7-8 and TRBJ2-7, with 9 bases lining up with TRBD2. The CDR3 spans 16 residues. Losses at the gene ends were 3 bases for V and 0 bases for J; bases not matched to a gene: 6. CDR1 and CDR2 (germline): SGHVS, FQNEAQ. CDR3 amino acids: CASSLTSGRSSYEQYF. CDR3 sequence (DNA): TGTGCCAGCAGCTTGACCAGCGGGAGGTCCTCCTACGAGCAGTACTTC.

The V call is TRBV7-9, the J call TRBJ1-2; no clear D. Trimming pared 4 bases from V and 4 bases from J, leaving 19 bases between. The CDR3 covers 16 residues. From germline, CDR1 is SEHNR and CDR2 FQNEAQ (reference sequence). In DNA, the CDR3 is TGTGCCAGCAGCTCCCCCGGGATCCCTAAGGCCTATGGCTACACCTTC. Residues: CASSSPGIPKAYGYTF.

The rearrangement joins TRBV5-5 to TRBJ2-5; possibly TRBD2 for D (6 bases). Between the trimmed V and J ends, which lost 1 base and 3 bases, there was a span of 7 bases. The CDR3 has 13 amino acids. Germline values: CDR1 SGHKS, CDR2 YYEKEE (reference sequence). CDR3 coding DNA: TGTGCCAGCAGCTTGTCGGGGGAAGAGACCCAGTACTTC. Residues: CASSLSGEETQYF.

The rearrangement uses TRBV27 and TRBJ2-2; TRBD2 matches 12 bases. The CDR3 consists of 17 residues. With 2 bases clipped from V and 7 bases from J, the junction kept 8 bases outside the gene matches. Germline V gene sequence: CDR1 MNHEY, CDR2 SMNVEV (reference sequence). CDR3 nucleotide sequence: TGTGCCAGCAGTTTAGCTAGCGGGGGGGCACGTTTCGGGGAGCTGTTTTTT. As protein: CASSLASGGARFGELFF.

The table lists this clone with a few counts. V gene TRBV7-9 combines with J gene TRBJ1-6; 7 bases align to TRBD1. Germline lookup yields CDR1 SEHNR and CDR2 FQNEAQ (reference sequence). With 7 bases clipped from V and 8 bases from J, the junction kept 8 bases outside the gene matches. CDR3 size: 14 residues. The CDR3 is CASTERQGDSPLHF. CDR3 bases: TGTGCCAGCACCGAGAGACAGGGAGATTCACCCCTCCACTTT.

V and J are TRBV7-8 and TRBJ2-5; TRBD1 aligns across 9 bases. Gene TRBJ2-7 matches the end of the DNA better, so the J call may be wrong. The CDR3 sequence is 15 residues long. Germline V CDR1 and CDR2: SGHVS, FQNEAQ. The CDR3 region has the DNA TGTGCCAGCAGCGTCTCCGGGACAGGGTCTGGCGAGCAGTACTTC. Translating gives CASSVSGTGSGEQYF.

This clone was observed a handful of times. The rearrangement links TRBV9 to TRBJ1-1; TRBD1 matches at 7 bases. Germline CDR1 SGDLS, CDR2 YYNGEE. The CDR3 contains 13 residues. J gave up 5 bases and V 4 bases, and 5 bases lay outside the gene matches. CDR3 amino acids: CASSRGHGTEAFF. The CDR3 DNA is TGTGCCAGCAGCAGGGGGCACGGGACTGAAGCTTTCTTT.